Following are 9 T cell receptor beta chains from one sample sequenced in a study of early T cells in non-severe SARS-CoV-2 infection. TCRdb ran MiXCR on the 5' RACE reads and lists one entry per CDR3 protein. The data show nearly 90,000 distinct CDR3 sequences, around an eighth seen once. Sequencing input: whole blood. The receptors come from an adult who was a healthcare worker with PCR-confirmed SARS-CoV-2 infection or an uninfected control (not recorded which).

The J gene is TRBJ1-1, the V gene TRBV9, with 10 bases identical to TRBD1. CDR3 length: 13 residues. The V gene's germline CDR1 is SGDLS and CDR2 YYNGEE. V gave up 6 bases and J gave up 5 bases; unmatched junction bases: 4. The CDR3 reads CASNGQGGTEAFF. DNA for the CDR3: TGTGCCAGCAATGGACAGGGGGGAACTGAAGCTTTCTTT.

This rearrangement joins TRBV20-1 to TRBJ2-7; 13 positions match TRBD2. The V gene end was trimmed by 5 bases and the J gene end by 6 bases; junction bases not matched to a gene: 4. CDR3 length: 13 residues. Germline V gives CDR1 DFQATT, CDR2 SNEGSKA (reference sequence). Here the CDR3 DNA reads TGCAGTGCTGGGACTAGCGGGAATGGCGAGCAGTACTTC. It is translated as CSAGTSGNGEQYF.

This clonotype appeared once. This chain joins TRBV7-8 and TRBJ2-5; 15 bases agree with TRBD2. This CDR3 spans 20 amino acids. CDR1 and CDR2 from the germline V gene are SGHVS and FQNEAQ. Trimming cost V 4 bases and J 6 bases; bases outside gene matches: 18. The CDR3 DNA reads as TGTGCCAGCAGCTCCCGGACCGCAGGACTAGCGGGAGGGCCCAAGAAGACCCAGTACTTC. Translating gives CASSSRTAGLAGGPKKTQYF.

This clonotype has a handful of counts. The V call is TRBV5-4, the J call TRBJ2-1, with D possibly matching TRBD1 (5 bases). V lost 0 bases, J lost 8 bases, and 21 bases lay in between. Germline CDR1 and CDR2: SGHNT and YYREEE (reference sequence). This CDR3 is built from 17 residues. The CDR3 DNA reads TGTGCCAGCAGCTTGGAAGCAGGGTCGAGATACTTGGATGAGCAGTTCTTC. Amino acid sequence: CASSLEAGSRYLDEQFF.

This clonotype was counted only a few times. J is TRBJ2-3 and V is TRBV5-1; tentatively, D is TRBD2 (6 bases). The CDR3 spans 15 residues. V dropped 2 bases and J dropped 2 bases, with 12 bases sitting between them. In germline, CDR1 is SGHRS, CDR2 YFSETQ. In nucleotides, the CDR3 is TGCGCCAGCAGCTTTCAGACTAGTTTCACAGATACGCAGTATTTT. Its protein product is CASSFQTSFTDTQYF.

This clonotype appeared many times. The rearrangement uses TRBV19 and TRBJ2-4; 8 bases are a match to TRBD2. The V and J ends lost 5 bases and 5 bases, in that order; junction bases with no gene match: 8. CDR1 is LNHDA and CDR2 is SQIVND in the germline V gene (reference sequence). The CDR3 runs 15 residues. CDR3 loop: CASSLGSGRQNIQYF. CDR3 nucleotide sequence: TGTGCCAGTAGTCTCGGAAGCGGGAGACAAAACATTCAGTACTTC.

V usage is TRBV4-1 and J usage is TRBJ1-2; D call uncertain. The germline CDR1 and CDR2 sequences are MGHRA and YSYEKL. Between the trimmed V and J ends, which lost 0 bases and 0 bases, there was a span of 8 bases. The CDR3 contains 15 residues. The CDR3 here is CASSQDARTNYGYTF. In nucleotides, the CDR3 is TGCGCCAGCAGCCAAGATGCCAGAACTAACTATGGCTACACCTTC.

The chain links TRBV2 to TRBJ2-3; no reliable D call. Germline loops: CDR1 SNHLY, CDR2 FYNNEI. The length of the CDR3 is 16 residues. Trimming left V 4 bases short and J 2 bases short, with 16 bases between. CDR3 loop: CASSVVSLRVTDTQYF. Here the CDR3 DNA reads TGTGCCAGCAGTGTTGTATCACTCCGGGTCACAGATACGCAGTATTTT.

This chain connects TRBV7-9 to TRBJ2-3; D gene ambiguous. The length of the CDR3 is 12 residues. CDR1 is SEHNR and CDR2 is FQNEAQ in the germline V gene (reference sequence). V lost 2 bases, J lost 8 bases, and 8 bases lay in between. The CDR3 sequence: CASSLMQSTQYF. The CDR3 DNA reads TGTGCCAGCAGCTTAATGCAGAGTACGCAGTATTTT.